These 21 T cell receptor beta chains share one sample of origin, sequenced in a study of cytomegalovirus exposure and HLA in healthy donors. This PCR relied on a set of 60 Vbeta primers and 13 Jbeta primers. Using immunoSEQ multiplex PCR, the repertoire was profiled, and TCRdb retains in-frame clones only, with some absent. The table records approximately 160,000 clones, 80% of them present only once. Material: PBMCs. These receptors were obtained from a human donor in good health.

The chain uses TRBV5-5 and TRBJ2-1; D possibly corresponds to TRBD1 (5 bases). CDR1 and CDR2 (germline): SGHKS, YYEKEE (reference sequence). There are 13 residues in the CDR3. Trimming removed 2 bases from V and 5 bases from J, with 8 bases in between. In DNA form, the CDR3 reads TGTGCCAGCAGCTTCGCCAGGGACAATGAGCAGTTCTTC. It encodes CASSFARDNEQFF.

The rearrangement links TRBV25-1 to TRBJ2-5; D is undetermined. Trimming removed 5 bases at V and 11 bases at J, with 12 bases between. Germline CDR1 is MGHDK and CDR2 is SYGVNS. This CDR3 has 11 residues. The DNA of the CDR3 is TGTGCCAGCAGTTTTTCCGGAGAGCAGTACTTC. Its translation is CASSFSGEQYF.

This chain uses TRBV7-9 with TRBJ2-7; D perhaps matches TRBD1 (6 bases). Trimming pared 3 bases from V and 3 bases from J, leaving 15 bases between. CDR1 is SEHNR, CDR2 FQNEAQ, per germline (reference sequence). CDR3 length: 15 residues. CDR3 residues: CASSLESTGYYEQYF. The CDR3 DNA reads as TGTGCCAGCAGCTTGGAGTCAACAGGGTACTACGAGCAGTACTTC.

The chain combines TRBV2 with TRBJ2-3; 7 nucleotides line up with TRBD2. The CDR3 covers 16 residues. The V gene end was trimmed by 6 bases and the J gene end by 0 bases; junction bases not matched to a gene: 9. The germline CDR1 and CDR2 sequences are SNHLY and FYNNEI. This chain's CDR3 is CASSPGGTPSTDTQYF. CDR3 nucleotide sequence: TGTGCCAGCAGCCCCGGGGGGACTCCTAGCACAGATACGCAGTATTTT.

This clone has a single count. DNA for the CDR3: TGCGCCAGCTACGAGGCAATGAACACCGGGGAGCTGTTTTTT. It yields the protein CASYEAMNTGELFF. This chain links TRBV5-1 with TRBJ2-2, with unresolved D. Germline V gives CDR1 SGHRS, CDR2 YFSETQ. This CDR3 is built from 14 residues. Trimming took 7 bases from V and 1 from J, leaving 11 bases between them.

Comment on this clone: The same CDR3 arises from other DNA sequences in this sample as well. V usage is TRBV7-2 and J usage is TRBJ1-1; D might be TRBD1 (6 bases). CDR1 and CDR2 from the germline V gene are SGHTA and FQGNSA. The CDR3 is made up of 15 amino acids. Trimming took 1 base from V and 0 from J, leaving 9 bases between them. DNA of the CDR3: TGTGCCAGCAGCTTAGGAGGGGGAATGAACACTGAAGCTTTCTTT. Translation: CASSLGGGMNTEAFF.

The V gene is TRBV7-9, the J gene TRBJ2-5, with D tentatively TRBD2 (6 bases). Between the trimmed V and J ends, which lost 5 bases and 5 bases, there was a span of 18 bases. Germline V CDR1 and CDR2: SEHNR, FQNEAQ (reference sequence). This CDR3 spans 15 amino acids. CDR3 residues: CASSPTGGVEETQYF. CDR3 DNA: TGTGCCAGCAGCCCGACGGGCGGGGTTGAGGAGACCCAGTACTTC.

The gene calls are TRBV5-4 and TRBJ2-7; 10 positions agree with TRBD1. After removal of 2 bases from V and 6 bases from J, the junction contained 8 bases not matched to a gene. This CDR3 region has 15 residues. Germline V lookup: CDR1 SGHNT, CDR2 YYREEE (reference sequence). This CDR3 is CASSLEGTGAGEQYF. The DNA for the CDR3 is TGTGCCAGCAGCTTAGAAGGGACAGGGGCAGGCGAGCAGTACTTC.

The rearrangement uses TRBV28 and TRBJ1-4, with D hard to call. Germline CDR1 MDHEN, CDR2 SYDVKM. Trimming left V 4 bases short and J 2 bases short, with 11 bases between. The CDR3 runs 15 residues. The CDR3 nucleotides read TGTGCCAGCAGTTCCTCAAGCGGGACTAATGAAAAACTGTTTTTT. Protein sequence: CASSSSSGTNEKLFF.

This chain uses TRBV7-9 with TRBJ2-5, with 8 positions matching TRBD1. The V and J ends lost 4 bases and 5 bases, in that order; junction bases with no gene match: 9. The CDR3 is 15 residues long. In germline, CDR1 is SEHNR, CDR2 FQNEAQ (reference sequence). CDR3 bases: TGTGCCAGCAGCTCAATGGGGACAGGCAGGGAGACCCAGTACTTC. Protein: CASSSMGTGRETQYF.

This rearrangement joins TRBV18 to TRBJ1-6, with TRBD1 identical over 10 bases. The V gene end was trimmed by 4 bases and the J gene end by 8 bases; junction bases not matched to a gene: 5. CDR1 KGHSH and CDR2 LQKENI come from the germline V gene. The CDR3 sequence is 15 residues long. CDR3 sequence reads: CASSLTTGGYSPLHF. CDR3 bases: TGTGCCAGCTCACTAACGACAGGGGGCTATTCACCCCTCCACTTT.

The rearrangement joins TRBV7-9 to TRBJ2-5; TRBD2 matches 8 bases. Germline V gene data show CDR1 as SEHNR and CDR2 as FQNEAQ (reference sequence). V was pared by 5 bases and J by 1 base, with 3 bases of the junction left unmatched. There are 14 residues in the CDR3. The CDR3 sequence is CASSLGTSQETQYF. DNA of the CDR3: TGTGCCAGCAGCCTCGGGACTAGCCAAGAGACCCAGTACTTC.

J is TRBJ2-1 and V is TRBV4-3, with D tentatively TRBD2 (6 bases). Germline values: CDR1 LGHNA, CDR2 YSLEER. The CDR3 spans 14 residues. V shed 3 bases and J shed 4 bases, with 10 bases lying between them. For the CDR3, the DNA is TGCGCCAGCAGCCACCCGGGAGTTTACAATGAGCAGTTCTTC. It translates to CASSHPGVYNEQFF.

The chain links TRBV5-6 to TRBJ1-2, with D uncertain. V was shortened by 4 bases and J by 8 bases, with 21 bases between the two germline ends. CDR1 is SGHDT, CDR2 YYEEEE, per germline. The CDR3 totals 15 residues. Here the CDR3 DNA reads TGTGCCAGCAGCCCAGTCCGGGGAGGGAAGGACGGCTACACCTTC. Its translation is CASSPVRGGKDGYTF.

The gene calls are TRBV7-9 and TRBJ2-2; 8 nucleotides align to TRBD1. CDR1 SEHNR and CDR2 FQNEAQ come from the germline V gene (reference sequence). J gave up 4 bases and V 5 bases, and 3 bases lay outside the gene matches. The length of the CDR3 is 14 residues. In DNA form, the CDR3 reads TGTGCCAGCAGCATGACAGGGGCCACCGGGGAGCTGTTTTTT. Translation gives CASSMTGATGELFF.

The chain carries TRBV4-2 and TRBJ2-5; no firm D call. The CDR3 is 15 amino acids. CDR1 is LGHNA, CDR2 YNFKEQ, per germline. V lost 0 bases and J lost 5, with 13 bases in between. The CDR3 sequence is CASSQDSGLIETQYF. CDR3 nucleotides: TGTGCCAGCAGCCAAGATTCGGGTCTAATTGAGACCCAGTACTTC.

The chain recombines TRBV6-5 with TRBJ1-4, with D unresolved. Germline CDR1 is MNHEY and CDR2 is SVGAGI. The CDR3 has 13 amino acids. V shed 2 bases and J shed 6 bases, with 7 bases lying between them. In nucleotides, the CDR3 is TGTGCCAGCAGTTACCTCTCGGATGAAAAACTGTTTTTT. It yields the protein CASSYLSDEKLFF.

The chain couples TRBV27 to TRBJ1-6; D call uncertain. The CDR3 runs 14 residues. CDR1 and CDR2 from the germline V gene are MNHEY and SMNVEV (reference sequence). Trimming removed 4 bases at V and 4 bases at J, with 8 bases between. CDR3 sequence: CASSYAIYNSPLHF. CDR3 DNA sequence: TGTGCCAGCAGTTACGCTATTTATAATTCACCCCTCCACTTT.

This chain connects TRBV5-4 to TRBJ1-2; D is ambiguous. Germline assignment: CDR1 SGHNT and CDR2 YYREEE (reference sequence). CDR3 length equals 13 residues. Trimming left V 4 bases short and J 3 bases short, with 10 bases between. In DNA form, the CDR3 reads TGTGCCAGCAGCGTCACAGCAGACTATGGCTACACCTTC. Translation gives CASSVTADYGYTF.

The rearrangement joins TRBV25-1 to TRBJ2-7; 9 nucleotides match TRBD1. CDR1 is MGHDK, CDR2 SYGVNS, per germline. Trimming removed 4 bases from V and 3 bases from J; junction bases left unmatched: 7. The CDR3 length is 15 residues. CDR3 region: CASSASGQGRYEQYF. The CDR3 nucleotides read TGTGCCAGCAGTGCTTCGGGACAGGGACGCTACGAGCAGTACTTC.

This clone was detected only a few times. The rearrangement links TRBV15 to TRBJ1-5, with a tentative D call TRBD1 (5 bases). This CDR3 contains 13 residues. Trimming removed 10 bases from V and 3 bases from J, with 13 bases in between. Germline CDR1 LNHNV, CDR2 YYDKDF (reference sequence). CDR3 sequence: CAIGTGSNQPQHF. The DNA for the CDR3 is TGTGCCATTGGGACTGGCTCCAATCAGCCCCAGCATTTT.